This T cell receptor (beta chain) was identified during a study of blood T cells in healthy people across ages. Notes on this clonotype: Its specificity is unknown.

V was trimmed by 3 bases and J by 3 bases, leaving 16 bases between them. The length of the CDR3 is 15 residues. CDR1 DFQATT and CDR2 SNEGSKA come from the germline V gene (reference sequence). Study results and limitations: Older individuals had lower TCR beta diversity per million T cells (the decline was roughly linear). Unknown CMV status may confound age-related changes in expanded clones.

Alongside a J-beta primer mix, a sample-barcoded 5' primer served in a second PCR lasting 7 to 11 cycles. Via MiXCR, TCRdb re-called the 5' RACE reads, giving one row per CDR3 protein. The sample includes around 1.5 million distinct CDR3 sequences, almost 60% of them seen just once. This clonotype was sampled from a man younger than 35 in good health. The sample comprised blood. This chain uses TRBV20-1 with TRBJ2-3; D is perhaps TRBD2 (6 bases). The CDR3 loop reads CSASRPSEVTDTQYF. The CDR3 DNA follows: TGCAGTGCTAGTCGGCCTAGCGAAGTGACAGATACGCAGTATTTT.